The T cell receptor (beta chain) described here comes from a study of blood T cell repertoires in COVID-19 (dated by TCRdb to 2020 to 2022). At the level of the whole study: Samples covering the acute and convalescent phases of COVID-19 were provided by collaborators in the United States, Italy and Spain. HLA class I and class II types, where available, came from metadata supplied by the sample provider rather than from assay-based typing. The repertoires were released in a freely available public database intended as a resource for research on the immune response to SARS-CoV-2. Sample metadata almost always included a de-identified subject ID, COVID-19 status, age in years and sex. The dataset comprised deeply sampled blood TCRbeta repertoires from subjects exposed to, actively infected with, or recovered from COVID-19. The samples were drawn from two sources: the first 160 participants of the ongoing ImmuneRACE study, and 950 to 1,500 subjects contributed by 6 global collaborators. The material from the prospective study consisted of cDNA or gDNA derived from T cells, B-cell-depleted T cells, or PBMCs.

The immunoSEQ Assay, a bias-controlled multiplex PCR, was used to amplify TCRbeta CDR3 regions from genomic DNA. As for how the authors treated the data: The number of nucleated cells in each sample was estimated by amplification of reference gene primers within the assay. To quantify the absolute abundance of each unique TCRbeta CDR3 rearrangement, sequence reads were collapsed and filtered. Productive Simpson clonality was computed per sample as the square root of Simpson's diversity index over productive rearrangements. Sourced from immuneACCESS, this table was stored by TCRdb with only in-frame sequences that have V and J called. A share of the clones is absent; for the studies checked, an unresolved V gene accounts for under half, and the remainder has no known explanation. Clone size and the V and J calls come from that table; the DNA yielded D and trimming. For this sample there are over 350,000 clones; 88% appear just once. The ten largest clones represent 0.9% to 1.5% of the sample.

Participants in the prospective study were enrolled through a virtual design, were aged roughly 18 to 90 years, and lived in about two dozen United States geographic areas. Cohort assignment in the prospective study relied on participant-reported clinical history from a screening survey and a study questionnaire. Recovered participants in ImmuneRACE Cohort 3 were defined by two consecutive negative NP/OP PCR tests, clearance by a healthcare professional, or resolution of symptoms. Each participant in the prospective study had whole blood, serum and a nasopharyngeal or oropharyngeal swab collected by mobile phlebotomists. Participants in the prospective study had the option to provide additional blood draws and questionnaires over a roughly 2-month period. Blood samples from the prospective study were shipped frozen or at room temperature prior to DNA extraction. Spanning cysteine to phenylalanine, the CDR3 consists of 16 amino acids. Of all the DNA, just the CDR3 is kept, 48 bases in frame from base 1. Reading the germline V gene gives CDR1 MNHEY and CDR2 SVGAGI. The junction carries 13 bases between V and J, which are trimmed by 2 bases and 3 bases respectively.

The study at large found these results: The quantity of clinical and demographic metadata differed by source and by participant and was supplied without curation.

To note about this clone: No cognate antigen has been identified for it. No much larger clone exists at a distance of one base, and base qualities are not known.

This TCR was recovered from a young woman who had recovered from COVID-19. The sequenced sample consisted of PBMCs or T cells enriched from blood (not recorded which). The rearranged segments are TRBV6-5 and TRBJ2-2; TRBD2 is perhaps the D gene, given 7 matching bases. The DNA is TGTGCCAGCAGTTACCTGGGGGGGCGGGACACCGGGGAGCTGTTTTTT. It codes for CASSYLGGRDTGELFF.